This TCR beta chain was retrieved from a study of blood T cell repertoires in COVID-19. Study background: Sample material is recorded as cDNA or gDNA derived from T cells, B-cell-depleted T cells, or PBMCs.

In the authors' workflow: Researchers report that nucleated cell counts were estimated from reference gene primer amplification. TCRdb keeps only in-frame clones here, not all; method: immunoSEQ multiplex PCR. The D gene and trimming were derived from the DNA, and the V and J assignments and clone size from that table. The sample records 270,000 or so clones, 86% being singletons. The Seattle patients, enrolled during active infection, were followed longitudinally. Germline CDR1 is MNHNY and CDR2 is SVGAGI (reference sequence). This CDR3 contains 16 residues. The junction had 5 bases not matched to a gene; V was cut back by 0 bases and J by 3 bases.

The sequenced material came from peripheral blood. The chain uses TRBV6-6 and TRBJ1-3; 7 positions agree with TRBD1. The TCR comes from a woman aged 25 to 39 with COVID-19, enrolled during active disease. This CDR3 is CASSYSLGQLGNTIYF. The CDR3 bases are TGTGCCAGCAGTTACTCTTTGGGACAGCTTGGAAACACCATATATTTT.